These 11 T cell receptor beta chains were all obtained from the same sample, sequenced in a study of regulatory T cells in long-lasting Graves disease. According to the study, TCR beta libraries were built with iRepertoire HTBI primers and CDR3-region Arm-PCR. TCRdb recomputed calls from the multiplex PCR reads with MiXCR, one row per CDR3 protein. The sample lists around 500,000 distinct CDR3 sequences; roughly 20% were seen once. As to time point: persistent/refractory GD, antithyroid drugs over 5 years with positive TRAb. Generation of the TCR library employed RNA extracted from PBMCs. The sample consisted of peripheral blood mononuclear cells (PBMCs), taken when the disease was refractory, from a patient treated with antithyroid drugs. These receptors came from a female donor with Graves disease.

This clonotype was seen a handful of times. The V and J genes are TRBV19 and TRBJ2-7; unclear D gene. V lost 3 bases, J lost 0 bases, and 9 bases lay in between. CDR3 length: 14 amino acids. Germline assignment: CDR1 LNHDA and CDR2 SQIVND (reference sequence). The CDR3 DNA follows: TGTGCCAGTAGTATCTTGCTTAGCTCCTACGAGCAGTACTTC. Translating gives CASSILLSSYEQYF.

This clonotype showed up just a few times. The chain is built from TRBV19 and TRBJ1-2; D remains unclear. The CDR3 has 12 amino acids. Germline CDR1 reads LNHDA; CDR2 reads SQIVND (reference sequence). The V and J ends lost 6 bases and 1 base respectively, with 6 bases between them. The CDR3: CASRESNYGYTF. DNA of the CDR3: TGTGCCAGTAGAGAGAGTAACTATGGCTACACCTTC.

This clonotype was seen at least ten times. The CDR3 is CASSRYGGARVFPGANVLTF. As DNA, the CDR3 is TGTGCCAGTAGTCGGTACGGGGGGGCGCGTGTGTTCCCTGGGGCCAACGTCCTGACTTTC. V is TRBV19 and J is TRBJ2-6; 8 bases map to TRBD2. The germline V gene has CDR1 LNHDA and CDR2 SQIVND (reference sequence). V lost 5 bases and J lost 2; bases outside the gene matches: 17. This CDR3 spans 20 amino acids.

This CDR3 reads CASRAPFGQYF. As DNA, the CDR3 is TGTGCCAGCAGGGCTCCCTTCGGGCAGTACTTC. The rearrangement uses TRBV6-1 and TRBJ2-7; no clear D gene. Germline CDR1 is MNHNS and CDR2 is SASEGT. The CDR3 spans 11 residues. V was shortened by 6 bases and J by 9 bases, with 12 bases between the two germline ends.

At least ten counts were recorded for this clonotype. The gene calls are TRBV28 and TRBJ1-4; TRBD1 might be the D (5 bases). V was cut by 2 bases and J by 1 base, with 17 bases left in between. The CDR3 is 18 amino acids. The germline gives CDR1 MDHEN, CDR2 SYDVKM. The DNA of the CDR3 is TGTGCCAGCAGTTTAAGATCGGGGGAGGCTCAAACTAATGAAAAACTGTTTTTT. This translates into CASSLRSGEAQTNEKLFF. The full variable domain, rest sourced from reference TRBV28 and TRBJ1-4, is DVKVTQSSRYLVKRTGEKVFLECVQDMDHENMFWYRQDPGLGLRLIYFSYDVKMKEKGDIPEGYSVSREKKERFSLILESASTNQTSMYLCASSLRSGEAQTNEKLFFGSGTQLSVL.

The chain joins TRBV24-1 to TRBJ2-2; 7 positions match TRBD1. In germline, CDR1 is KGHDR, CDR2 SFDVKD. The CDR3 totals 15 residues. V dropped 5 bases and J dropped 3; count of bases not matched to a gene: 5. CDR3 protein: CATSVRGRDTGELFF. For the CDR3, the DNA is TGTGCCACCAGTGTAAGGGGGCGTGACACCGGGGAGCTGTTTTTT.

Concerning this clonotype: Just one base apart from a much larger clone, this may be a read error. The CDR3: CANTLPGGTEAFF. CDR3 sequence (DNA): TGTGCCAACACCCTACCCGGGGGTACTGAAGCTTTCTTT. The V and J genes are TRBV28 and TRBJ1-1; D is perhaps TRBD1 (5 bases). The germline V gene has CDR1 MDHEN and CDR2 SYDVKM. This CDR3 has 13 residues. V lost 10 bases to trimming and J lost 5 bases, with 17 bases between them. Full variable domain (rest looked up from reference TRBV28 and TRBJ1-1): DVKVTQSSRYLVKRTGEKVFLECVQDMDHENMFWYRQDPGLGLRLIYFSYDVKMKEKGDIPEGYSVSREKKERFSLILESASTNQTSMYLCANTLPGGTEAFFGQGTRLTVV.

The V call is TRBV25-1, the J call TRBJ1-2; no clear D gene. Germline loops: CDR1 MGHDK, CDR2 SYGVNS. Trimming took 3 bases from V and 4 from J, leaving 15 bases between them. The CDR3 covers 15 residues. The chain's CDR3 is CASSDSRSSFYGYTF. DNA of the CDR3: TGTGCCAGCAGTGATTCCAGGAGCAGCTTCTATGGCTACACCTTC.

V gene TRBV9 combines with J gene TRBJ2-5; no clear D gene. The germline V gene encodes CDR1 SGDLS and CDR2 YYNGEE. V lost 2 bases to trimming and J lost 5 bases, with 16 bases between them. The CDR3 contains 15 residues. The chain's CDR3 is CASSVEGLGRETQYF. DNA of the CDR3: TGTGCCAGCAGCGTGGAAGGTCTAGGGCGGGAGACCCAGTACTTC.

The chain employs TRBV4-1 and TRBJ2-7; D is uncertain. The CDR3 is 15 amino acids. V was pared by 5 bases and J by 3 bases, with 17 bases between. The germline gives CDR1 MGHRA, CDR2 YSYEKL. CDR3 sequence (DNA): TGCGCCAGCAGCGCCGGACCTCTACCGGACTACGAGCAGTACTTC. Translation: CASSAGPLPDYEQYF.

The chain is built from TRBV7-6 and TRBJ2-5, with 9 nucleotides matching TRBD2. Trimming cost V 0 bases and J 4 bases; bases outside gene matches: 6. CDR3 length equals 16 residues. From germline, CDR1 is SGHVS and CDR2 FNYEAQ. The CDR3 DNA follows: TGTGCCAGCAGCTTAGCTAGCGGGAGTTATGTAGAGACCCAGTACTTC. This sequence encodes CASSLASGSYVETQYF.